This T cell receptor (beta chain) originates from a study of shared clonotypes between healthy human individuals. This table comes from immunoSEQ multiplex PCR, and its TCRdb copy is limited to in-frame clones, with some not included. Altogether approximately 640,000 clones are present, around 90% being singletons, with the ten largest covering roughly 36%. To note about this clone: Its matching antigen is unknown.

Study results and limitations: Naive subsets tended to show greater estimated richness than memory subsets. The generation probabilities recorded for non-shared clonotypes fell below those of clonotypes shared by all four donors. The researchers took only blood, and tissue repertoires probably look different.

CDR1 is LNHDA, CDR2 SQIVND, per germline (reference sequence). This CDR3 is 13 amino acids long. V lost 5 bases and J lost 2, with 10 bases in between. Sequenced input: memory CD8+ T cells from PBMCs. The subset: CD45RO+ cells pooled with CCR7-negative TemRA cells. This receptor was obtained from a man between 18 and 35 years old in good health. Some clones in this sample may be carry-over from other donors' samples. This chain connects TRBV19 to TRBJ2-7; the D is unclear. Written as DNA, the CDR3 is TGTGCCAGTAGTCTTTCGTATACCTACGAGCAGTACTTC. This translates into CASSLSYTYEQYF.